A selection of T cell receptor beta chains follows, all from one sample in a study of T cells after yellow fever vaccination. TCRdb reanalysed the 5' RACE reads using MiXCR and keeps one entry per CDR3 protein. The table includes 100,000 to 150,000 distinct CDR3 sequences, nearly 7.5% detected once. The material sequenced was CD4+ T cells sorted from PBMCs, taken more than 8 days after the first yellow fever vaccination. These receptors all stem from a man younger than 30 who received the YFV17D yellow fever vaccine. The CDR3 runs from the conserved cysteine through the conserved F or W. D genes are given only for firm matches. For some rows the clone size is stated as once, few or many, or as a class when expanded; others skip it.

TRBV20-1	TRBJ1-2	few	15	-	CSARTASRRYEGYTF	TGCAGTGCTAGGACAGCGTCCCGTCGCTATGAGGGCTACACCTTC
TRBV7-2	TRBJ2-5	many	13	-	CASSLGNQETQYF	TGTGCCAGCAGCTTAGGGAACCAAGAGACCCAGTACTTC
TRBV7-3	TRBJ2-3	few	13	-	CASSFLSGDTQYF	TGTGCCAGCAGCTTCCTTAGCGGTGATACGCAGTATTTT
TRBV25-1	TRBJ2-5	many	14	-	CASSDYGPGETQYF	TGTGCCAGCAGTGACTACGGACCGGGGGAGACCCAGTACTTC
TRBV28	TRBJ1-2	many	11	TRBD1	CASGTADGYTF	TGTGCCAGTGGGACAGCCGATGGCTACACCTTC
TRBV9	TRBJ2-3	-	12	-	CASSSGSDTQYF	TGTGCCAGCAGCTCCGGATCGGATACGCAGTATTTT
TRBV20-1	TRBJ1-1	many	11	-	CSARRNTEAFF	TGCAGTGCTCGACGTAACACTGAAGCTTTCTTT
TRBV20-1	TRBJ2-2	few	13	-	CSASWGGLPGLFF	TGCAGTGCCTCGTGGGGCGGGTTACCTGGGCTGTTTTTT
TRBV9	TRBJ2-5	many	10	-	CASLLESQYF	TGTGCCAGCTTGCTAGAGTCCCAGTACTTC
TRBV7-9	TRBJ2-3	many	16	TRBD2	CASSLRRGGRADTQYF	TGTGCCAGCAGCTTAAGACGGGGGGGCCGGGCAGATACGCAGTATTTT
TRBV7-2	TRBJ2-3	many	13	-	CASSLAPAVLQYF	TGTGCCAGCAGCTTAGCGCCGGCGGTTTTGCAGTATTTT
TRBV2	TRBJ2-3	many	15	TRBD2	CASSVEGGGADTQYF	TGTGCCAGCAGTGTGGAAGGCGGGGGGGCAGATACGCAGTATTTT
TRBV5-4	TRBJ2-2	many	14	TRBD1	CASSLDRGTGELFF	TGTGCCAGCAGCTTGGACAGGGGTACCGGGGAGCTGTTTTTT
TRBV20-1	TRBJ2-4	many	15	-	CSARDLQGDENIQYF	TGCAGTGCTAGGGACCTACAGGGCGACGAAAACATTCAGTACTTC
TRBV5-1	TRBJ2-5	many	16	-	CASSLVSPQGRETQYF	TGCGCCAGCAGCTTGGTGTCGCCACAGGGTAGGGAGACCCAGTACTTC
TRBV12-3/TRBV12-4	TRBJ2-7	-	15	-	CASSPKSQGTYEQYF	TGTGCCAGCAGTCCCAAGTCGCAGGGTACCTACGAGCAGTACTTC
TRBV7-9	TRBJ2-3	-	14	-	CASSLFGGLDTQYF	TGTGCCAGCAGCTTATTCGGGGGCCTAGATACGCAGTATTTT
TRBV9	TRBJ2-3	-	17	-	CASSPHPWGQSTDTQYF	TGTGCCAGCAGCCCCCACCCTTGGGGCCAAAGCACAGATACGCAGTATTTT
TRBV2	TRBJ2-1	many	13	TRBD2	CASSAGGDNEQFF	TGTGCCAGCTCAGCGGGGGGCGACAATGAGCAGTTCTTC
TRBV7-2	TRBJ2-7	-	15	-	CASSLAYGRQYEQYF	TGTGCCAGCAGCTTAGCATACGGACGGCAATACGAGCAGTACTTC
TRBV11-3	TRBJ1-1	-	13	-	CASSSSQNTEAFF	TGTGCCAGCAGCTCCTCCCAAAACACTGAAGCTTTCTTT
TRBV4-3	TRBJ1-5	many	15	-	CASSQDRLSNQPQHF	TGCGCCAGCAGCCAAGATAGATTGAGCAATCAGCCCCAGCATTTT
TRBV7-2	TRBJ2-3	many	18	TRBD2	CASSLRPYAGVNTDTQYF	TGTGCCAGCAGCTTACGGCCCTACGCGGGGGTCAACACAGATACGCAGTATTTT
TRBV2	TRBJ1-1	many	16	TRBD1	CASSPTGGILGTEAFF	TGTGCCAGCAGTCCGACAGGGGGCATTTTGGGCACTGAAGCTTTCTTT
TRBV6-1	TRBJ2-6	-	18	-	CASSRQPFEFSGANVLTF	TGTGCCAGCAGTCGACAGCCATTTGAATTCTCTGGGGCCAACGTCCTGACTTTC
TRBV6-5	TRBJ1-5	many	15	-	CASSLGWSSNQPQHF	TGTGCCAGCAGTTTGGGGTGGTCTAGCAATCAGCCCCAGCATTTT
TRBV24-1	TRBJ2-2	many	11	-	CATSAHGELFF	TGTGCCACCAGTGCCCACGGGGAGCTGTTTTTT
TRBV10-3	TRBJ2-7	many	15	-	CAISESWEGAARQYF	TGTGCCATCAGTGAGTCATGGGAAGGGGCAGCTCGGCAGTACTTC
TRBV30	TRBJ2-1	-	14	TRBD2	CACRGGGSYNEQFF	TGTGCCTGTCGGGGGGGCGGGTCGTACAATGAGCAGTTCTTC
TRBV12-5	TRBJ2-3	many	17	TRBD2	CASGLERGAISTDTQYF	TGTGCTAGTGGTTTGGAGCGGGGGGCCATAAGCACAGATACGCAGTATTTT
TRBV12-3/TRBV12-4	TRBJ2-1	-	18	TRBD2	CASNLSPTSGGTYKEQFF	TGTGCCAGCAACCTCTCTCCGACTAGCGGGGGTACCTACAAGGAGCAGTTCTTC
TRBV7-3	TRBJ2-3	many	16	-	CASSTVGRGRTDTQYF	TGTGCCAGCAGCACCGTCGGGCGGGGCCGCACAGATACGCAGTATTTT
TRBV19	TRBJ2-7	few	13	-	CASTSNMGYEQYF	TGTGCCAGTACCTCGAATATGGGCTACGAGCAGTACTTC
TRBV5-1	TRBJ2-1	many	16	-	CASSLSGRGPYNEQFF	TGCGCCAGCAGCTTGAGCGGGCGGGGGCCCTACAATGAGCAGTTCTTC
TRBV6-5	TRBJ2-1	many	16	TRBD1	CASTRRPGQGSREQFF	TGTGCCAGCACCCGACGGCCGGGACAGGGCTCTCGGGAGCAGTTCTTC
TRBV5-1	TRBJ2-5	many	15	-	CASSLAGSTEETQYF	TGCGCCAGCAGCTTGGCGGGGAGTACTGAAGAGACCCAGTACTTC
TRBV12-3/TRBV12-4	TRBJ1-5	many	14	-	CASSPQGTDQPQHF	TGTGCCAGCAGTCCCCAGGGGACGGATCAGCCCCAGCATTTT